The sequence of this TCR beta chain was determined in a study of cytomegalovirus exposure and HLA in healthy donors. This CDR3 has 14 residues. Germline V gene lookup returns CDR1 SEHNR and CDR2 FQNEAQ (reference sequence). V was clipped by 5 bases and J by 6 bases, with 13 bases between them. The study ran its PCR with 60 Vbeta and 13 Jbeta primers. Clones were sequenced by immunoSEQ multiplex PCR, and TCRdb holds only the in-frame ones, with some missing. The data show about 190,000 clones, roughly four fifths seen once. This clone has only a few counts. The source is a man aged 45-65 years in good health and CMV-seronegative. The sequenced sample consisted of PBMCs. The chain recombines TRBV7-9 with TRBJ2-2; D is perhaps TRBD1 (6 bases). CDR3: CASSADSISGELFF. As DNA, the CDR3 is TGTGCCAGCAGCGCGGACAGTATTTCCGGGGAGCTGTTTTTT.